This T cell receptor (beta chain) was recovered during a study of cytomegalovirus exposure and HLA in healthy donors. Study-wide findings and caveats: It was 150 to 200 TCR beta chains that were listed as cytomegalovirus-associated.

Clones were sequenced by immunoSEQ multiplex PCR, and TCRdb holds only the in-frame ones, with some missing. The table has 95,000 to 150,000 clones, about nine tenths seen once; the top ten hold approximately 2%. This clone was observed a few times. What it recognizes is unknown. This CDR3 comprises 16 residues. The V end lost 2 bases, the J end lost 4 bases, and 16 bases lay between the germline ends. From germline, CDR1 is MRHNA and CDR2 SNTAGT. Sequenced: PBMCs. The V call is TRBV6-4, the J call TRBJ2-3; D is possibly TRBD2 (6 bases). The clonotype comes from a woman between 18 and 30 years old in good health and CMV-seronegative. For the CDR3, the DNA is TGTGCCAGCAGTGACGCCGGCGGGGTTGGGGCAGATACGCAGTATTTT. Protein product: CASSDAGGVGADTQYF.